Below, one T cell receptor (beta chain) is given with its context. These data originate in a study of cytomegalovirus exposure and HLA in healthy donors. V was clipped by 2 bases and J by 5 bases, with 13 bases between them. The CDR3 contains 15 residues. Germline CDR1 reads MNHEY; CDR2 reads SVGAGI. The PCR used 60 Vbeta and 13 Jbeta primers. Only in-frame clones appear in the TCRdb table, and some are missing; sequencing was by immunoSEQ multiplex PCR. This sample has 130,000 to 150,000 clones, with over 75% found just once. The chain carries TRBV6-5 and TRBJ1-5; D remains unclear. Sequenced sample: PBMCs. The TCR comes from a woman aged 30 to 39 in good health and CMV-seronegative. The CDR3 DNA follows: TGTGCCAGCAGTTACGACACTGTAGGCCATCAGCCCCAGCATTTT. Protein product: CASSYDTVGHQPQHF.